The 10 T cell receptor beta chains below come from one sample, sequenced in a study of blood T cell repertoires in COVID-19. Method: immunoSEQ multiplex PCR; TCRdb's copy keeps in-frame clones and lacks some. The sample consists of about 81,000 clones, almost 90% of them appearing once. The sample taken for sequencing was peripheral blood. Receptor source: a woman of 80 years or more with acute or convalescent COVID-19.

The gene calls are TRBV12-3 or TRBV12-4 and TRBJ1-5; no clear D. Trimming stripped 1 base from V and 5 bases from J, with 6 bases between. The CDR3 runs to 13 residues. The CDR3 sequence is CASSLDVYQPQHF. CDR3 coding DNA: TGTGCCAGCAGTTTAGATGTCTATCAGCCCCAGCATTTT.

The V and J genes are TRBV7-9 and TRBJ1-1; TRBD1 is a possible D gene (5 bases). In germline, CDR1 is SEHNR, CDR2 FQNEAQ (reference sequence). CDR3 length: 15 amino acids. Trimming took 5 bases from V and 1 from J, leaving 14 bases between them. This chain's CDR3 is CASSPTVGGNTEAFF. CDR3 nucleotide sequence: TGTGCCAGCAGCCCGACTGTGGGGGGGAACACTGAAGCTTTCTTT.

A single count supports this clone. The chain is built from TRBV19 and TRBJ2-4; a weak D match, TRBD2 (5 bases). The V end was cut by 3 bases, the J end by 7 bases, with 13 bases between. Germline assignment: CDR1 LNHDA and CDR2 SQIVND (reference sequence). This CDR3 is 14 amino acids long. CDR3 coding DNA: TGTGCCAGTAGTATCGGGTCCGGGATCAACATTCAGTACTTC. This gives the protein CASSIGSGINIQYF.

The chain joins TRBV6-5 to TRBJ1-1; a weak D match, TRBD1 (5 bases). CDR1 and CDR2 from the germline V gene are MNHEY and SVGAGI. CDR3 size: 14 residues. The V end lost 5 bases, the J end lost 2 bases, and 12 bases lay between the germline ends. CDR3 protein: CASSRQRLNTEAFF. The CDR3 region has the DNA TGTGCCAGCAGTCGACAGCGATTAAACACTGAAGCTTTCTTT.

This sequence joins TRBV2 and TRBJ2-2; 9 nucleotides match TRBD1. V lost 10 bases, J lost 0 bases, and 9 bases stayed unmatched. This CDR3 is built from 16 residues. The germline CDR1 and CDR2 sequences are SNHLY and FYNNEI. In DNA, the CDR3 is TGTGCCACCAAAAGTGGGACAGGGCCGAACACCGGGGAGCTGTTTTTT. Translation gives CATKSGTGPNTGELFF. The whole variable domain, remainder taken from reference TRBV2 and TRBJ2-2, is EPEVTQTPSHQVTQMGQEVILRCVPISNHLYFYWYRQILGQKVEFLVSFYNNEISEKSEIFDDQFSVERPDGSNFTLKIRSTKLEDSAMYFCATKSGTGPNTGELFFGEGSRLTVL.

The rearrangement links TRBV4-2 to TRBJ2-7; 12 bases are a match to TRBD2. V lost 4 bases, J lost 2 bases, and 9 bases stayed unmatched. Germline V gene data show CDR1 as LGHNA and CDR2 as YNFKEQ. This CDR3 has 17 residues. DNA for the CDR3: TGTGCCAGCAGCCCCGAATGGGCTAGCGGGAGGGCCTACGAGCAGTACTTC. Its translation: CASSPEWASGRAYEQYF.

J is TRBJ2-5 and V is TRBV5-8, with TRBD1 matching 7 bases. Germline loops: CDR1 SGHTS, CDR2 YDEGEE. CDR3 length: 14 residues. V lost 3 bases to trimming and J lost 4 bases; unmatched junction nucleotides: 6. This CDR3 is CASSSGQDRETQYF. For the CDR3, the DNA is TGTGCCAGCAGCTCCGGACAGGATCGAGAGACCCAGTACTTC. Full variable domain (remainder filled in from reference TRBV5-8 and TRBJ2-5): EAGVTQSPTHLIKTRGQQATLRCSPISGHTSVYWYQQALGLGLQFLLWYDEGEERNRGNFPPRFSGRQFPNYSSELNVNALELEDSALYLCASSSGQDRETQYFGPGTRLLVL.

This clone was observed once. V and J are TRBV7-9 and TRBJ1-2; TRBD1 is a possible D gene (6 bases). Trimming stripped 5 bases from V and 8 bases from J, with 15 bases between. The CDR3 runs 13 residues. Germline-derived CDR1 and CDR2 are SEHNR and FQNEAQ (reference sequence). CDR3 bases: TGTGCCAGCAGCCTAAGCAGGGGTCGCGGCTACACCTTC. Its protein product is CASSLSRGRGYTF.

This clone has a single count. V is TRBV2 and J is TRBJ2-7; D may be TRBD2 (6 bases). The CDR3 covers 12 residues. The V gene's germline CDR1 is SNHLY and CDR2 FYNNEI. Trimming stripped 8 bases from V and 2 bases from J, with 10 bases between. For the CDR3, the DNA is TGTGCCAGCGGACTACTTCCCTACGAGCAGTACTTC. Translation: CASGLLPYEQYF.

The rearrangement joins TRBV19 to TRBJ2-1; 8 nucleotides match TRBD2. J lost 12 bases, V lost 2 bases, and 6 bases had no gene match. The germline V gene has CDR1 LNHDA and CDR2 SQIVND (reference sequence). The CDR3 extends over 13 amino acids. CDR3 sequence reads: CASSISGSWVQFF. The CDR3 DNA reads as TGTGCCAGTAGTATAAGCGGGAGTTGGGTGCAGTTCTTC. The full variable domain, completed using reference TRBV19 and TRBJ2-1, is DGGITQSPKYLFRKEGQNVTLSCEQNLNHDAMYWYRQDPGQGLRLIYYSQIVNDFQKGDIAEGYSVSREKKESFPLTVTSAQKNPTAFYLCASSISGSWVQFFGPGTRLTVL.